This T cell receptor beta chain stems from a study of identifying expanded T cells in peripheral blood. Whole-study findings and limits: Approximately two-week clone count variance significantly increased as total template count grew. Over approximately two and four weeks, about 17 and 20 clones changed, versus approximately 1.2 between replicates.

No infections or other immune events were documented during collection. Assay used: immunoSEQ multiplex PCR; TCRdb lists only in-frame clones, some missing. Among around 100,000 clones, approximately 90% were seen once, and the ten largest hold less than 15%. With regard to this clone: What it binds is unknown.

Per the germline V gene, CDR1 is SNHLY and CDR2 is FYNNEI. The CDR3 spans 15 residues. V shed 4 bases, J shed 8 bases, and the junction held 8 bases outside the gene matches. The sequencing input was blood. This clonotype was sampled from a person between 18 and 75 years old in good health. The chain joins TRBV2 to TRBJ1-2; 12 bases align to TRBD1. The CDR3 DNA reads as TGTGCCAGCAGTGCCCCGGGACAGGGGGCGTCGGGCTACACCTTC. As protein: CASSAPGQGASGYTF.